A selection of T cell receptor beta chains follows, all from one sample in a study of a mutant IDH1 vaccine in newly diagnosed glioma. The repertoire was sequenced with immunoSEQ multiplex PCR; TCRdb's copy has only in-frame clones and lacks some. The sample has roughly 52,000 clones, 60% to 85% seen once. These receptors lack a known antigen. The starting material was PBMCs, obtained from a glioma patient whose treatment included an IDH1 peptide vaccine. The receptor source for this set is a man aged 35-49 years with glioma. The CDR3 runs from the conserved cysteine through the conserved F or W. The D gene is left open where the match is weak. Expanded clones are given a class, and other clones once, few, many or no size at all.

length,size,D,J,V,CDR3,DNA
13,.,.,TRBJ1-3,TRBV5-1,CASRSETGNTIYF,TGCGCCAGCAGATCAGAGACTGGAAACACCATATATTTT
11,large,.,TRBJ2-1,TRBV20-1,CSANRMNEQFF,TGCAGTGCTAACAGGATGAATGAGCAGTTCTTC
12,.,TRBD2,TRBJ2-3,TRBV19,CASRLAGETQYF,TGTGCCAGTAGACTAGCGGGAGAAACGCAGTATTTT
17,.,.,TRBJ2-6,TRBV18,CASSPGVRSSGANVLTF,TGTGCCAGCTCACCCGGGGTCCGGAGCTCTGGGGCCAACGTCCTGACTTTC
14,.,.,TRBJ1-5,TRBV28,CASRGGGTGQPQHF,TGTGCCAGCAGAGGGGGGGGAACGGGTCAGCCCCAGCATTTT
14,few,.,TRBJ2-2,TRBV6-4,CASSDSSNTGELFF,TGTGCCAGCAGTGACTCGAGTAACACCGGGGAGCTGTTTTTT
13,few,.,TRBJ1-1,TRBV5-5,CASSLIGADEAFF,TGTGCCAGCAGCTTGATCGGCGCAGATGAAGCTTTCTTT
14,.,TRBD2,TRBJ2-1,TRBV2,CASSGLAAYNEQFF,TGTGCCAGCAGTGGACTAGCAGCCTACAATGAGCAGTTCTTC
12,.,.,TRBJ2-4,TRBV4-2,CASSQVEGIQYF,TGTGCCAGCAGCCAAGTGGAGGGCATTCAGTACTTC
15,few,TRBD1,TRBJ1-4,TRBV2,CASSPRTGRDEKLFF,TGTGCCAGCAGTCCACGGACAGGGCGTGATGAAAAACTGTTTTTT
14,.,.,TRBJ2-7,TRBV27,CASSLGGNSYEQYF,TGTGCCAGCAGTTTGGGGGGAAACTCCTACGAGCAGTACTTC
18,.,.,TRBJ2-2,TRBV19,CASTPPPFDRANTGELFF,TGTGCCAGTACCCCGCCTCCCTTTGACAGAGCAAACACCGGGGAGCTGTTTTTT
17,.,TRBD1,TRBJ1-2,TRBV7-9,CASSTRQGTVTAYGYTF,TGTGCCAGCAGCACCAGACAGGGAACTGTAACAGCCTATGGCTACACCTTC
15,.,.,TRBJ1-5,TRBV6-5,CASSYSTDSNQPQHF,TGTGCCAGCAGTTACTCGACAGATAGCAATCAGCCCCAGCATTTT
15,.,.,TRBJ2-2,TRBV6-1,CASSREGGATGELFF,TGTGCCAGCAGCAGGGAGGGGGGCGCGACCGGGGAGCTGTTTTTT
15,.,TRBD1,TRBJ1-6,TRBV30,CAWSLGGTGGSPLHF,TGTGCCTGGAGCCTGGGCGGGACAGGCGGTTCACCCCTCCACTTT
16,.,.,TRBJ2-2,TRBV11-3,CASSSRGGRGTGELFF,TGTGCCAGCAGCTCCAGGGGGGGGCGAGGCACCGGGGAGCTGTTTTTT
14,.,.,TRBJ2-3,TRBV5-5,CASSYALSTDTQYF,TGTGCCAGCAGTTACGCCCTTAGCACAGATACGCAGTATTTT
15,once,TRBD2,TRBJ2-2,TRBV19,CASAGTSVTTGELFF,TGTGCCAGTGCCGGGACTAGCGTAACTACCGGGGAGCTGTTTTTT
14,.,TRBD1,TRBJ1-5,TRBV5-1,CASSSGQGDQPQHF,TGCGCCAGCAGCTCGGGACAGGGGGATCAGCCCCAGCATTTT
14,once,.,TRBJ2-7,TRBV6-1,CASSEGGQSYEQYF,TGTGCCAGCAGTGAAGGTGGCCAAAGCTACGAGCAGTACTTC
15,.,TRBD2,TRBJ2-1,TRBV13,CATLERLAGDNEQFF,TGTGCCACCCTGGAGAGGCTAGCGGGGGACAATGAGCAGTTCTTC
15,.,.,TRBJ1-2,TRBV5-6,CASSLVERFGVGYTF,TGTGCCAGCAGCTTGGTCGAGCGTTTCGGGGTAGGCTACACCTTC
15,.,TRBD2,TRBJ2-7,TRBV7-6,CASSPGTSGNYEQYF,TGTGCCAGCAGTCCTGGGACTAGCGGGAACTACGAGCAGTACTTC
14,.,.,TRBJ2-2,TRBV6-6,CASNAMAGTGELFF,TGTGCCAGCAATGCAATGGCTGGCACCGGGGAGCTGTTTTTT
15,.,.,TRBJ1-4,TRBV14,CASSHKGVTNEKLFF,TGTGCCAGCAGCCATAAGGGGGTAACTAATGAAAAACTGTTTTTT
16,many,TRBD1,TRBJ2-1,TRBV5-4,CASSLTGTGLLGEQFF,TGTGCCAGCAGCCTAACCGGGACAGGGCTTTTGGGCGAGCAGTTCTTC